This T cell receptor beta chain was obtained from a study of cytomegalovirus exposure and HLA in healthy donors. Study results and caveats: Associated with cytomegalovirus, according to the listing, were 150 to 200 TCR beta chains. Productive rates of about 90% or about 30% were seen for most TCR beta V segments in an earlier analysis. Presence/absence analyses treated sequencing depth as roughly uniform across donors. Cytomegalovirus status was reportedly diagnosed by the classifier with high specificity and sensitivity.

On this clone: The antigen is undetermined.

PCR amplification relied on 60 Vbeta primers (plus 13 Jbeta primers). Data came from immunoSEQ multiplex PCR; TCRdb stores just in-frame clones and leaves some out. The sample has 130,000 to 150,000 clones; approximately 80% are singletons. The CDR3 has 16 residues. Germline CDR1 and CDR2: SGHTA and FQGNSA. V lost 0 bases and J 2 bases, leaving 11 bases between the germline ends. This clonotype originated in a woman aged 40 to 49 in good health and CMV-seropositive. The sample comprised PBMCs. This rearrangement joins TRBV7-2 to TRBJ1-5; D call uncertain. The CDR3 loop reads CASSLAPGFGNQPQHF. As DNA, the CDR3 is TGTGCCAGCAGCTTAGCGCCGGGATTTGGCAATCAGCCCCAGCATTTT.